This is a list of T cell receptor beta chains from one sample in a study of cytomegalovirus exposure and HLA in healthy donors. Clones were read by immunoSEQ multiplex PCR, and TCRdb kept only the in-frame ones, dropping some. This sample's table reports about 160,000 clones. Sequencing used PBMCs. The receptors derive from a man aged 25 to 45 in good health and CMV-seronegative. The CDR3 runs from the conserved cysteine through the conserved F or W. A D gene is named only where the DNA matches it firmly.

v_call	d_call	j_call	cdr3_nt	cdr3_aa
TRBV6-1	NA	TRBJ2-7	TGTGCCAGCAGTAAGTTCTGGGGCAGCCCCTACGAGCAGTACTTC	CASSKFWGSPYEQYF
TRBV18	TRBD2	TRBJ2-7	TGTGCCAGCTCACAGTTGATAGCGGGAGCCGAGCAGTACTTC	CASSQLIAGAEQYF
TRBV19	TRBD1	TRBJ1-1	TGTGCCAGTAGTGTAGGGACAGGGATGAACACTGAAGCTTTCTTT	CASSVGTGMNTEAFF
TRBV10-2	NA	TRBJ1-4	TGCGCCAGCAGCCTGACTGAGGGAACGGATGAAAAACTGTTTTTT	CASSLTEGTDEKLFF
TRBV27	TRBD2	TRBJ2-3	TGTGCCAGCAGTTCAGCGGGAGGGCCCACAGATACGCAGTATTTT	CASSSAGGPTDTQYF
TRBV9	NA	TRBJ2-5	TGTGCCAGCAGCGCCCTAGAAGGGACCCAGTACTTC	CASSALEGTQYF
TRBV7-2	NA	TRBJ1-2	TGTGCCAGCAGCTCTACTAGCCAGGGTGGCTACACCTTC	CASSSTSQGGYTF
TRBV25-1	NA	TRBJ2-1	TGTGCCAGCAGTGAATCGGCTAGCGTGCACAATGAGCAGTTCTTC	CASSESASVHNEQFF
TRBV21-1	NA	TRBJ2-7	TGTGCCAGCAGGAAAGGCGGAGGGCCGGACGAGCAGTACTTC	CASRKGGGPDEQYF
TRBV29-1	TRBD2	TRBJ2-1	TGCAGCGTTGATAGCGGGAGGGGCAATGAGCAGTTCTTC	CSVDSGRGNEQFF
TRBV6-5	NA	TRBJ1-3	TGTGCCAGCAGTTCGGACTGGGGCTCTGGAAACACCATATATTTT	CASSSDWGSGNTIYF
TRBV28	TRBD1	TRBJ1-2	TGTGCCAGCAGCCCAGGGGGGAAATCCGCTGGCTACACCTTC	CASSPGGKSAGYTF
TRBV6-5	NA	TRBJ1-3	TGTGCCAGCAGTTCGGACAGCTCTGGAAACACCATATATTTT	CASSSDSSGNTIYF
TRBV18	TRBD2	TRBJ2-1	TGTGCCAGCTCACCACAGAGGCTAGCGGGAGGGCATAACAATGAGCAGTTCTTC	CASSPQRLAGGHNNEQFF
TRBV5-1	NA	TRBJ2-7	TGCGCCAGCAGCCTGACAGCGAACGAGCAGTACTTC	CASSLTANEQYF
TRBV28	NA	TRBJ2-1	TGTGCCAGCAGTACGATGACTAGCTCCTACAATGAGCAGTTCTTC	CASSTMTSSYNEQFF
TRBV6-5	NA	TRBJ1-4	TGTGCCAGCAGCCCTAATTCCAATGAAAAACTGTTTTTT	CASSPNSNEKLFF
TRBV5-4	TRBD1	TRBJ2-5	TGTGCCAGCAGCTTAGGACAGGGGGTGATTAAGACCCAGTACTTC	CASSLGQGVIKTQYF
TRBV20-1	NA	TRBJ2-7	TGCAGTGCTAGAGGGGCTGACGAGCAGTACTTC	CSARGADEQYF
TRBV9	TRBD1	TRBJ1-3	TGTGCCAGCAGCGTGGGGGACAGGGAGTTCAACACCATATATTTT	CASSVGDREFNTIYF
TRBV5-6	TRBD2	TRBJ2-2	TGTGCCAGCAGACGTAGAACTAGCGGGAGGCGGACCGGGGAGCTGTTTTTT	CASRRRTSGRRTGELFF
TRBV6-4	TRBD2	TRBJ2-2	TGTGCCAGCAGCCGGGAGGACTCGAACACCGGGGAGCTGTTTTTT	CASSREDSNTGELFF
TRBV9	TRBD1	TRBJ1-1	TGTGCCAGCAGCGTACGGGCAGGGGGTACGAACACTGAAGCTTTCTTT	CASSVRAGGTNTEAFF
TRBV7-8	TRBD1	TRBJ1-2	TGTGCCAGCAGCTTCGGGACAGCGGGAGGGGATGGCTACACCTTC	CASSFGTAGGDGYTF
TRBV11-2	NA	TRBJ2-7	TGTGCCAGCAGCTTACAGGGACTCTACGAGCAGTACTTC	CASSLQGLYEQYF